This is a list of T cell receptor beta chains from one sample in a study of CD8 T cells in ankylosing spondylitis. MiXCR was run by TCRdb on the 5' RACE reads, yielding one entry per CDR3 protein. The sample has about 260,000 distinct CDR3 sequences, about 20% seen once. The sequencing input was blood, either unsorted or a sorted T cell fraction (not recorded which). The origin of the receptors is a male donor with ankylosing spondylitis or in good health (not recorded which). Both conserved end residues are part of each CDR3. Each record gives: clone size, J gene, V gene, D gene, CDR3 DNA, CDR3 protein. A D gene is named only where the DNA matches it firmly. Clone size is given for some rows only: seen once, a few or many times, or a class if the clone is expanded.

abundance: few
j_gene: TRBJ2-2
v_gene: TRBV5-1
d_gene: NA
CDR3nt: TGCGCCAGCATCCGGGACCTAAACACCGGGGAGCTGTTTTTT
CDR3aa: CASIRDLNTGELFF

abundance: few
j_gene: TRBJ2-3
v_gene: TRBV20-1
d_gene: NA
CDR3nt: TGCAGTGCTCAGACGGGGGCAGATACGCAGTATTTT
CDR3aa: CSAQTGADTQYF

abundance: NA
j_gene: TRBJ2-4
v_gene: TRBV12-3/TRBV12-4
d_gene: NA
CDR3nt: TGTGCCAGCAGCCTGGGTTTTCACGCCAAAAACATTCAGTACTTC
CDR3aa: CASSLGFHAKNIQYF

abundance: few
j_gene: TRBJ1-5
v_gene: TRBV2
d_gene: NA
CDR3nt: TGTGCCAGCAGGATAGGAGGGCCCCAGCATTTT
CDR3aa: CASRIGGPQHF

abundance: few
j_gene: TRBJ2-6
v_gene: TRBV12-3/TRBV12-4
d_gene: NA
CDR3nt: TGTGCCAGCAGTTGGAGTGGAGGGTCCGGGGCCAACGTCCTGACTTTC
CDR3aa: CASSWSGGSGANVLTF

abundance: NA
j_gene: TRBJ1-4
v_gene: TRBV2
d_gene: TRBD1
CDR3nt: TGTGCCAGCAGACGCGACAGGGGAACTAATGAAAAACTGTTTTTT
CDR3aa: CASRRDRGTNEKLFF

abundance: NA
j_gene: TRBJ2-1
v_gene: TRBV20-1
d_gene: TRBD2
CDR3nt: TGCAGTGCTAGCAGCGGGGGGGCAATTGAGCAGTTCTTC
CDR3aa: CSASSGGAIEQFF

abundance: many
j_gene: TRBJ2-1
v_gene: TRBV5-1
d_gene: NA
CDR3nt: TGCGCCAGCAGCCCCCGGCCGGACAGCTCCCTAGCAAACTTC
CDR3aa: CASSPRPDSSLANF

abundance: NA
j_gene: TRBJ1-6
v_gene: TRBV12-3/TRBV12-4
d_gene: TRBD1
CDR3nt: TGTGCCAGCAGTCCCGCCGGACAGGTAGCTTCACCCCTCCACTTT
CDR3aa: CASSPAGQVASPLHF

abundance: NA
j_gene: TRBJ2-5
v_gene: TRBV12-3/TRBV12-4
d_gene: TRBD2
CDR3nt: TGTGCCAGCAGGGTAGCGGGAGTTTTGGTTGAGACCCAGTACTTC
CDR3aa: CASRVAGVLVETQYF

abundance: NA
j_gene: TRBJ2-3
v_gene: TRBV12-3/TRBV12-4
d_gene: NA
CDR3nt: TGTGCCAGCAGGACCACGGTGGGTACGCAGTATTTT
CDR3aa: CASRTTVGTQYF

abundance: few
j_gene: TRBJ2-5
v_gene: TRBV5-1
d_gene: NA
CDR3nt: TGCGCCAGCAGCTTGGTAGGCGCAACCCAAGAGACCCAGTACTTC
CDR3aa: CASSLVGATQETQYF

abundance: NA
j_gene: TRBJ2-1
v_gene: TRBV9
d_gene: TRBD2
CDR3nt: TGTGCCAGCAGCCCCCGGATAGCGGGAGGCAATGAGCAGTTCTTC
CDR3aa: CASSPRIAGGNEQFF

abundance: many
j_gene: TRBJ2-5
v_gene: TRBV5-5
d_gene: TRBD2
CDR3nt: TGTGCCAGCAGCTTGTCAGCGGGAACGCAAGAGACCCAGTACTTC
CDR3aa: CASSLSAGTQETQYF

abundance: few
j_gene: TRBJ2-5
v_gene: TRBV5-1
d_gene: TRBD1
CDR3nt: TGCGCCAGCAGCGACTCGGGACAGGGGGAAGAGACCCAGTACTTC
CDR3aa: CASSDSGQGEETQYF

abundance: few
j_gene: TRBJ2-3
v_gene: TRBV9
d_gene: NA
CDR3nt: TGTGCCAGCAGCGTCCAGACCGGCACAGATACGCAGTATTTT
CDR3aa: CASSVQTGTDTQYF

abundance: NA
j_gene: TRBJ2-1
v_gene: TRBV15
d_gene: NA
CDR3nt: TGTGCCACCAGCAGGGCAGGGGGGGTCGGAACTGAGCAGTTCTTC
CDR3aa: CATSRAGGVGTEQFF

abundance: NA
j_gene: TRBJ1-5
v_gene: TRBV24-1
d_gene: NA
CDR3nt: TGTGCCACCAGTGACAATCAGGGTAGCAATCAGCCCCAGCATTTT
CDR3aa: CATSDNQGSNQPQHF

abundance: many
j_gene: TRBJ2-1
v_gene: TRBV7-7
d_gene: TRBD2
CDR3nt: TGTGCTAGCAGCCCCCCCGGACTAGCGAGAAATGAGCAGTTCTTC
CDR3aa: CASSPPGLARNEQFF

abundance: NA
j_gene: TRBJ2-3
v_gene: TRBV20-1
d_gene: NA
CDR3nt: TGCAGTGCTATGGAGTTCGATACGCAGTATTTT
CDR3aa: CSAMEFDTQYF

abundance: NA
j_gene: TRBJ2-1
v_gene: TRBV28
d_gene: TRBD2
CDR3nt: TGTGCCAGCAGTTTAATGGCTAGCGGGGGATACAATGAGCAGTTCTTC
CDR3aa: CASSLMASGGYNEQFF

abundance: few
j_gene: TRBJ2-5
v_gene: TRBV2
d_gene: TRBD1
CDR3nt: TGTGCCAGCAGTGCTAGACAGGGGGCGATTCAAGAGACCCAGTACTTC
CDR3aa: CASSARQGAIQETQYF

abundance: NA
j_gene: TRBJ2-2
v_gene: TRBV12-3/TRBV12-4
d_gene: NA
CDR3nt: TGTGCCAGCAGTTGGGCAGGTGCAGGGGCCGGGGAGCTGTTTTTT
CDR3aa: CASSWAGAGAGELFF

abundance: NA
j_gene: TRBJ1-5
v_gene: TRBV28
d_gene: NA
CDR3nt: TGTGCTTCGGGGGCGCTCAGTCAGCCCCAGCATTTT
CDR3aa: CASGALSQPQHF

abundance: NA
j_gene: TRBJ2-2
v_gene: TRBV10-2
d_gene: TRBD1
CDR3nt: TGCGCCAGCAGTGGGACAGGGGGCTTCGGGGAGCTGTTTTTT
CDR3aa: CASSGTGGFGELFF

abundance: few
j_gene: TRBJ1-6
v_gene: TRBV28
d_gene: TRBD1
CDR3nt: TGTGCCAGCAGTTTCTTCGGACAGGGGAATTCACCCCTCCACTTT
CDR3aa: CASSFFGQGNSPLHF

abundance: many
j_gene: TRBJ2-3
v_gene: TRBV27
d_gene: NA
CDR3nt: TGTGCCAGCAGTTTATTGTCCCTAGATACGCAGTATTTT
CDR3aa: CASSLLSLDTQYF

abundance: few
j_gene: TRBJ2-5
v_gene: TRBV12-3/TRBV12-4
d_gene: TRBD2
CDR3nt: TGTGCCAGCAGTTCTACGAGCGGGGGGTCTGGAGAGACCCAGTACTTC
CDR3aa: CASSSTSGGSGETQYF

abundance: NA
j_gene: TRBJ2-3
v_gene: TRBV4-1
d_gene: NA
CDR3nt: TGCGCCAGCAGCCAAGATCTGGGGGGCCCCACAGATACGCAGTATTTT
CDR3aa: CASSQDLGGPTDTQYF

abundance: few
j_gene: TRBJ1-5
v_gene: TRBV6-2/TRBV6-3
d_gene: TRBD1
CDR3nt: TGTGCCAGCGGACAGGGCTTCAATCAGCCCCAGCATTTT
CDR3aa: CASGQGFNQPQHF

abundance: few
j_gene: TRBJ1-1
v_gene: TRBV20-1
d_gene: NA
CDR3nt: TGCAGTGCTAGAGATCTTAGGGTTCGGACGGGAATGAACACTGAAGCTTTCTTT
CDR3aa: CSARDLRVRTGMNTEAFF

abundance: NA
j_gene: TRBJ2-1
v_gene: TRBV12-3/TRBV12-4
d_gene: NA
CDR3nt: TGTGCCAGCAGTTTATGGAGCGATGATGAGCAGTTCTTC
CDR3aa: CASSLWSDDEQFF

abundance: NA
j_gene: TRBJ2-5
v_gene: TRBV20-1
d_gene: NA
CDR3nt: TGCAGTGCTAGAGACGTGGAGACCCAGCACTTC
CDR3aa: CSARDVETQHF

abundance: few
j_gene: TRBJ2-3
v_gene: TRBV10-2
d_gene: NA
CDR3nt: TGCGCCATCGGTGGGGATACGCAGTATTTT
CDR3aa: CAIGGDTQYF

abundance: NA
j_gene: TRBJ2-1
v_gene: TRBV6-2/TRBV6-3
d_gene: NA
CDR3nt: TGTGCCAGCAGTTACCTGGGACCCGTACCCAATGAGCAGTTCTTC
CDR3aa: CASSYLGPVPNEQFF

abundance: few
j_gene: TRBJ2-1
v_gene: TRBV14
d_gene: NA
CDR3nt: TGTGCCAGCAGCCTCGGGGCGACAGCCCGCGCCAATGAGCAGTTCTTC
CDR3aa: CASSLGATARANEQFF

abundance: few
j_gene: TRBJ1-2
v_gene: TRBV12-3/TRBV12-4
d_gene: NA
CDR3nt: TGTGCCAGCAGTAATCAGTGGACTGGCTACACCTTC
CDR3aa: CASSNQWTGYTF

abundance: NA
j_gene: TRBJ1-1
v_gene: TRBV6-6
d_gene: TRBD1
CDR3nt: TGTGCCAGCGGACCTCAGGGGGCTACTGAAGCTTTCTTT
CDR3aa: CASGPQGATEAFF

abundance: many
j_gene: TRBJ1-5
v_gene: TRBV6-1
d_gene: TRBD1
CDR3nt: TGTGCCAGCAGTATCCAGGGACAGGGGGCGTTTCAGCCCCAGCATTTT
CDR3aa: CASSIQGQGAFQPQHF

abundance: many
j_gene: TRBJ1-5
v_gene: TRBV7-2
d_gene: TRBD1
CDR3nt: TGTGCCAGCAGCTTGGGTTTTGACAGGGCAGATCAGCCCCAGCATTTT
CDR3aa: CASSLGFDRADQPQHF

abundance: NA
j_gene: TRBJ2-3
v_gene: TRBV7-6
d_gene: NA
CDR3nt: TGTGCCAGCAGGCAAAGGGTTCAGGACACAGATACGCAGTATTTT
CDR3aa: CASRQRVQDTDTQYF

abundance: NA
j_gene: TRBJ2-5
v_gene: TRBV21-1
d_gene: NA
CDR3nt: TGTGCCAGCAGCCCCCGGTCTGGACTAGCGGGACGAGGGAAAGAGACCCAGTACTTC
CDR3aa: CASSPRSGLAGRGKETQYF

abundance: NA
j_gene: TRBJ2-2
v_gene: TRBV10-2
d_gene: TRBD2
CDR3nt: TGCGCCAGCAACAAACTAGCGGGAGGCGCGAACACCGGGGCGCTGTTTTTT
CDR3aa: CASNKLAGGANTGALFF

abundance: NA
j_gene: TRBJ2-5
v_gene: TRBV18
d_gene: NA
CDR3nt: TGTGCCAGCTCACCCGGGACCCCCCGGGAGACCCAGTACTTC
CDR3aa: CASSPGTPRETQYF

abundance: few
j_gene: TRBJ1-5
v_gene: TRBV2
d_gene: NA
CDR3nt: TGTGCCAGCAGTGCCGCGACGGGGGCGGGCAATCAGCCCCAGCATTTT
CDR3aa: CASSAATGAGNQPQHF

abundance: NA
j_gene: TRBJ2-6
v_gene: TRBV25-1
d_gene: TRBD1
CDR3nt: TGTGCCAGCAGTGCACAGGGGCCTGGGGCCAACGTCCTGACTTTC
CDR3aa: CASSAQGPGANVLTF